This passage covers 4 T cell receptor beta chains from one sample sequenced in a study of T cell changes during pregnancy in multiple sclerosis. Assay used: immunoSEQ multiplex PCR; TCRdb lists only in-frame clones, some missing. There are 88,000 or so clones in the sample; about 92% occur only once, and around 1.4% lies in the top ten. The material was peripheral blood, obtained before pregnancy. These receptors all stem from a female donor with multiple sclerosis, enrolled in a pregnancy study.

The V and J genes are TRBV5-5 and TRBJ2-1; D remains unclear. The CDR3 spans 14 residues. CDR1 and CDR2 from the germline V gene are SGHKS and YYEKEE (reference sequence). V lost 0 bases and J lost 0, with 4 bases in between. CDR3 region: CASSLGSSYNEQFF. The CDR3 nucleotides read TGTGCCAGCAGCTTGGGGAGCTCCTACAATGAGCAGTTCTTC.

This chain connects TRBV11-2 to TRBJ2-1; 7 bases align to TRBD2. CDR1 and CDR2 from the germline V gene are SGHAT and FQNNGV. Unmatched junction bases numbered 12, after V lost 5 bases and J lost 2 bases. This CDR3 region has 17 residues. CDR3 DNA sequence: TGTGCCAGCAGCACCCTTGAATCGGGGGGTGCCTACAATGAGCAGTTCTTC. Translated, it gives CASSTLESGGAYNEQFF.

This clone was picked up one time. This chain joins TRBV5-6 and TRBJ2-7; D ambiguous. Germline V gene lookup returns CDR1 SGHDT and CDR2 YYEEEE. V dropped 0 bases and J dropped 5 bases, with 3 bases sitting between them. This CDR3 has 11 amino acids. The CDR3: CASSLADEQYF. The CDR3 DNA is TGTGCCAGCAGCTTGGCCGACGAGCAGTACTTC.

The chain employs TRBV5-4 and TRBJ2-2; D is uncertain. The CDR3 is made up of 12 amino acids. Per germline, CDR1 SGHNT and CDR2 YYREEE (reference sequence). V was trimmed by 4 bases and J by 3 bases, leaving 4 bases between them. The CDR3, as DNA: TGTGCCAGCAGCCTATACACCGGGGAGCTGTTTTTT. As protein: CASSLYTGELFF.